This entry lists 9 T cell receptor beta chains sequenced from one sample in a study of blood T cells in healthy people across ages. A second PCR of roughly 6 to 12 cycles used a sample-barcoded 5' primer and a J-beta primer mix. One entry per CDR3 protein, called by TCRdb with MiXCR from the 5' RACE reads. The repertoire holds roughly 1,700,000 distinct CDR3 sequences, roughly 27% seen once, with over 7% in the top ten. Input material: blood. The receptors were gathered from a woman in her thirties in good health.

This clonotype was counted at least ten times. This rearrangement joins TRBV6-2 or TRBV6-3 to TRBJ2-7, with 7 bases lining up with TRBD1. The CDR3 length is 16 residues. The germline gives CDR1 MNHEY, CDR2 SVGEGT. The junction had 13 bases not matched to a gene; V was cut back by 6 bases and J by 2 bases. The CDR3 DNA sequence: TGTGCCAGCAGAGGATCTCCGGGACAGAGTACCTACGAGCAGTACTTC. Encoded protein: CASRGSPGQSTYEQYF.

This clonotype appeared many times. The chain carries TRBV4-1 and TRBJ2-5, with 9 bases that match TRBD1. The J segment lost 1 base and the V segment lost 5 bases, leaving 2 bases of the junction unmatched. The CDR3 totals 14 residues. Germline assignment: CDR1 MGHRA and CDR2 YSYEKL. The CDR3, as DNA: TGCGCCAGCAGCGTACAGGGGGCCCAAGAGACCCAGTACTTC. The encoded protein is CASSVQGAQETQYF.

DNA for the CDR3: TGTGCCAGTAGTACCCAGAGGTACAATGAGCAGTTCTTC. Translating gives CASSTQRYNEQFF. The chain recombines TRBV19 with TRBJ2-1; D uncertain. Germline V gene sequence: CDR1 LNHDA, CDR2 SQIVND (reference sequence). CDR3 length equals 13 residues. Trimming took off 4 bases at V and 4 bases at J, with 8 bases between the two ends. The variable domain in full, with the rest retrieved from reference TRBV19 and TRBJ2-1, is DGGITQSPKYLFRKEGQNVTLSCEQNLNHDAMYWYRQDPGQGLRLIYYSQIVNDFQKGDIAEGYSVSREKKESFPLTVTSAQKNPTAFYLCASSTQRYNEQFFGPGTRLTVL.

J is TRBJ2-1 and V is TRBV7-2, with 8 bases lining up with TRBD2. The CDR3 runs to 14 residues. After removal of 3 bases from V and 5 bases from J, the junction contained 3 bases not matched to a gene. Germline CDR1 and CDR2: SGHTA and FQGNSA. CDR3 in DNA: TGTGCCAGCAGCTTCGGGGGGGGGGACAATGAGCAGTTCTTC. It is translated as CASSFGGGDNEQFF.

The chain combines TRBV6-5 with TRBJ2-5; D is uncertain. Trimming took 8 bases from V and 0 from J, leaving 10 bases between them. CDR1 MNHEY and CDR2 SVGAGI come from the germline V gene. This CDR3 is 13 amino acids long. CDR3 amino acids: CASGTVNQETQYF. The CDR3 DNA reads as TGTGCCAGCGGAACGGTTAACCAAGAGACCCAGTACTTC.

V gene TRBV19 combines with J gene TRBJ1-5; 7 nucleotides agree with TRBD1. Germline trimming cut 5 bases from V and 4 bases from J; bases unmatched to any gene: 11. The CDR3 runs 16 residues. Germline assignment: CDR1 LNHDA and CDR2 SQIVND (reference sequence). The CDR3 bases are TGTGCCAGTAGTCGTTCCGGGACAGAGGTAAATCAGCCCCAGCATTTT. It yields the protein CASSRSGTEVNQPQHF. The full variable domain, with the rest looked up from reference TRBV19 and TRBJ1-5, is DGGITQSPKYLFRKEGQNVTLSCEQNLNHDAMYWYRQDPGQGLRLIYYSQIVNDFQKGDIAEGYSVSREKKESFPLTVTSAQKNPTAFYLCASSRSGTEVNQPQHFGDGTRLSIL.

V usage is TRBV20-1 and J usage is TRBJ2-7; D unclear. From germline, CDR1 is DFQATT and CDR2 SNEGSKA (reference sequence). This CDR3 spans 13 amino acids. V lost 4 bases, J lost 7 bases, and 17 bases lay in between. Here the CDR3 reads CSAKARSSWEQYF. DNA of the CDR3: TGCAGTGCTAAGGCTAGAAGTTCGTGGGAGCAGTACTTC.

There are many counts of this clonotype. The chain combines TRBV5-1 with TRBJ1-1; D gene uncertain. This CDR3 contains 11 residues. The V gene's germline CDR1 is SGHRS and CDR2 YFSETQ. Deletions cut 1 base from V and 8 bases from J, with 6 bases between. The CDR3 DNA is TGCGCCAGCAGCTTGAATTCGGAAGCTTTCTTT. This sequence encodes CASSLNSEAFF. The entire variable domain, with the rest obtained from reference TRBV5-1 and TRBJ1-1, is as follows: KAGVTQTPRYLIKTRGQQVTLSCSPISGHRSVSWYQQTPGQGLQFLFEYFSETQRNKGNFPGRFSGRQFSNSRSEMNVSTLELGDSALYLCASSLNSEAFFGQGTRLTVV.

The J gene is TRBJ2-7, the V gene TRBV12-3 or TRBV12-4; D might be TRBD1 (6 bases). The CDR3 extends over 16 amino acids. V lost 1 base and J 4 bases, leaving 17 bases between the germline ends. The CDR3 reads CASSLVSGTLLYEQYF. Written as DNA, the CDR3 is TGTGCCAGCAGTTTAGTCTCCGGGACACTCCTATACGAGCAGTACTTC.